Listed below are T cell receptor beta chains from one sample, sequenced in a study of cytomegalovirus exposure and HLA in healthy donors. Assay: immunoSEQ multiplex PCR; the TCRdb copy retains only in-frame clones and omits some. The table shows over 150,000 clones, with roughly four fifths occurring only once. The sequenced material came from PBMCs. These receptor sequences come from a young man in good health and CMV-seronegative. The CDR3 runs from the conserved cysteine through the conserved F or W. Fields, in order: V gene, J gene, D gene, clone size, CDR3 protein, CDR3 DNA. A D gene is named only where the DNA matches it firmly. Size values are once, few and many counts, or a class for expanded clones, and some rows have none.

TRBV6-1,TRBJ1-4,TRBD1,NA,CASSEQGGYVREKLFF,TGTGCCAGCAGTGAACAGGGGGGCTATGTAAGAGAAAAACTGTTTTTT
TRBV11-3,TRBJ2-7,NA,NA,CASSPTGRGHEQYF,TGTGCCAGCAGCCCAACGGGCAGGGGCCACGAGCAGTACTTC
TRBV15,TRBJ2-6,NA,NA,CATSRDPSSGANVLTF,TGTGCCACCAGCAGAGACCCGAGCTCTGGGGCCAACGTCCTGACTTTC
TRBV30,TRBJ1-1,TRBD1,NA,CAWSRQGNTEAFF,TGTGCCTGGAGCAGACAGGGGAACACTGAAGCTTTCTTT
TRBV6-5,TRBJ2-2,NA,NA,CASRETGELFF,TGTGCCAGCCGAGAGACCGGGGAGCTGTTTTTT
TRBV12-5,TRBJ1-4,NA,NA,CASGLAQTSGVSEKLFF,TGTGCTAGTGGTTTGGCACAAACCTCAGGGGTTAGTGAAAAACTGTTTTTT
TRBV27,TRBJ2-7,NA,NA,CASRSGASSYEQYF,TGTGCCAGCAGATCGGGAGCTAGCTCCTACGAGCAGTACTTC
TRBV27,TRBJ1-6,NA,NA,CASRGSNSPLHF,TGTGCCAGCAGGGGCAGTAATTCACCCCTCCACTTT
TRBV7-2,TRBJ1-2,TRBD1,NA,CASTRDRAYGYTF,TGTGCCAGCACCAGGGACAGGGCCTATGGCTACACCTTC
TRBV19,TRBJ2-1,TRBD2,NA,CASTLSGMRNEQFF,TGTGCCAGTACTCTTAGCGGGATGAGGAATGAGCAGTTCTTC
TRBV12-5,TRBJ1-2,NA,NA,CASGLKIRQAYYGYTF,TGTGCTAGTGGTTTGAAAATTCGGCAGGCGTACTATGGCTACACCTTC
TRBV5-4,TRBJ2-7,NA,few,CASSSYTYEQYF,TGTGCCAGCAGCTCTTATACCTACGAGCAGTACTTC
TRBV5-6,TRBJ2-5,NA,NA,CASAGQNQETQYF,TGCGCTTCGGCGGGACAGAACCAAGAGACCCAGTACTTC
TRBV7-9,TRBJ2-7,TRBD1,once,CASSLGQGYTYEQYF,TGTGCCAGCAGCTTGGGACAGGGGTATACGTACGAGCAGTACTTC
TRBV5-1,TRBJ2-3,NA,NA,CASSLAERFYRARDTQYF,TGCGCCAGCAGCTTGGCCGAGAGGTTTTACAGGGCCAGGGATACGCAGTATTTT
TRBV27,TRBJ2-7,TRBD2,once,CASSLAGDLSYEQYF,TGTGCCAGCAGTTTAGCGGGGGATCTCTCCTACGAGCAGTACTTC
TRBV9,TRBJ2-7,TRBD1,NA,CASSVEGQGNYEQYF,TGTGCCAGCAGCGTAGAGGGACAGGGGAACTACGAGCAGTACTTC
TRBV7-2,TRBJ2-1,NA,NA,CASSLARTFYNEQFF,TGTGCCAGCAGCTTAGCCCGGACTTTTTACAATGAGCAGTTCTTC